What follows are 28 T cell receptor beta chains derived from one specimen sequenced in a study of blood T cell repertoires in COVID-19. Some clones are missing from TCRdb's copy, which holds only in-frame ones; the method was immunoSEQ multiplex PCR. The sample yields hundreds of thousands of clones, roughly 84% seen once. Sequencing was carried out using peripheral blood. The receptor source for this set is a woman older than 75 with acute or convalescent COVID-19.

This clone was seen a single time. The chain couples TRBV28 to TRBJ2-1; 8 bases match TRBD2. The CDR3 totals 16 residues. Germline CDR1 reads MDHEN; CDR2 reads SYDVKM. V lost 6 bases, J lost 2 bases, and 9 bases stayed unmatched. The CDR3 sequence: CASSPTAGAPYNEQFF. The CDR3 nucleotides read TGTGCCAGCAGCCCTACAGCGGGGGCCCCCTACAATGAGCAGTTCTTC.

The chain uses TRBV19 and TRBJ2-7, with D unresolved. The V end was cut by 1 base, the J end by 0 bases, with 10 bases between. This CDR3 has 15 residues. Germline CDR1 and CDR2: LNHDA and SQIVND (reference sequence). The CDR3 bases are TGTGCCAGTAGTATAGGGCCAGGCAGCTCCTACGAGCAGTACTTC. Translating it yields CASSIGPGSSYEQYF.

This clone was observed a handful of times. V and J are TRBV10-2 and TRBJ2-7; TRBD1 aligns across 10 bases. Unmatched junction bases numbered 6, after V lost 8 bases and J lost 2 bases. The CDR3 sequence is 14 residues long. Germline assignment: CDR1 WSHSY and CDR2 SAAADI. CDR3 sequence (DNA): TGCGCCAGCGGACAGGGGGTCGGAACCTACGAGCAGTACTTC. It translates to CASGQGVGTYEQYF.

The CDR3: CASSQDRGGRGNEAFF. The CDR3 coding sequence is TGTGCCAGCAGCCAAGATAGAGGGGGCCGCGGTAATGAAGCTTTCTTT. The chain carries TRBV4-2 and TRBJ1-1; 7 bases map to TRBD1. This CDR3 contains 16 residues. CDR1 and CDR2 (germline): LGHNA, YNFKEQ. The V gene end was trimmed by 0 bases and the J gene end by 7 bases; junction bases not matched to a gene: 11.

For this clone: The junction departs from the called germline gene at one end, perhaps through a read error. Distinct nucleotide sequences in the sample also encode this CDR3. This sequence joins TRBV5-1 and TRBJ2-2; 8 bases are a match to TRBD2. Germline V gene data show CDR1 as SGHRS and CDR2 as YFSETQ. This CDR3 comprises 16 residues. The CDR3 DNA reads TGCGCCAGCAGCTTGGCCGGGGGGGCGAACACCGGGGAGTTGTTTTTT. Protein sequence: CASSLAGGANTGELFF.

This chain links TRBV6-4 with TRBJ1-2; 8 bases match TRBD1. Germline assignment: CDR1 MRHNA and CDR2 SNTAGT. With V trimmed by 6 bases and J by 6 bases, 6 bases remained unmatched. This CDR3 is built from 13 residues. The CDR3 sequence is CASSDRGDDGYTF. As DNA, the CDR3 is TGTGCCAGCAGCGACAGGGGTGACGATGGCTACACCTTC.

The genes are TRBV10-3 and TRBJ1-1; maybe TRBD1 (5 bases). The germline V gene has CDR1 ENHRY and CDR2 SYGVKD. This CDR3 comprises 15 residues. The V gene lost 3 bases and the J gene lost 2 bases, with 13 bases spanning the gap. As DNA, the CDR3 is TGTGCCATCAGTGAAGCTCTGACAGTCAACACTGAAGCTTTCTTT. It translates to CAISEALTVNTEAFF.

The J gene is TRBJ2-7, the V gene TRBV4-1; D might be TRBD1 (5 bases). The CDR3 is made up of 16 amino acids. V lost 3 bases to trimming and J lost 5 bases, with 20 bases between them. Looked up from germline, CDR1 is MGHRA and CDR2 is YSYEKL. CDR3 DNA sequence: TGCGCCAGCAGCCAGGAACAGGCCCAGGCGTGGGACGAGCAGTACTTC. Translated, it gives CASSQEQAQAWDEQYF.

This clone was detected only a few times. The chain recombines TRBV30 with TRBJ1-6, with a weak D call TRBD1 (5 bases). Trimming shortened V by 3 bases and J by 5 bases, and 8 bases separated the two germline ends. CDR1 and CDR2 from the germline V gene are GTSNPN and SVGIG (reference sequence). The CDR3 consists of 13 residues. This chain's CDR3 is CAWSQQDNSPLHF. In DNA, the CDR3 is TGTGCCTGGAGCCAACAGGATAATTCACCCCTCCACTTT.

Worth noting for this clone: This CDR3 is also generated by other DNA sequences in the sample. This sequence joins TRBV6-2 or TRBV6-3 and TRBJ2-3, with TRBD1 identical over 8 bases. CDR3 length equals 15 residues. The V gene's germline CDR1 is MNHEY and CDR2 SVGEGT. V trimming: 5 bases; J trimming: 0 bases; junction bases outside the gene matches: 4. The CDR3: CASSRTGGSTDTQYF. In DNA form, the CDR3 reads TGTGCCAGCAGTCGAACAGGGGGAAGCACAGATACGCAGTATTTT.

The chain recombines TRBV7-2 with TRBJ1-2; no definite D call. V was pared by 1 base and J by 7 bases, with 7 bases between. The CDR3 contains 12 residues. Per the germline V gene, CDR1 is SGHTA and CDR2 is FQGNSA. The CDR3 sequence: CASSLELGGYTF. Here the CDR3 DNA reads TGTGCCAGCAGCTTAGAACTTGGTGGCTACACCTTC.

The sample holds a few counts of this clone. The chain carries TRBV24-1 and TRBJ2-1, with a tentative D call TRBD1 (6 bases). V gave up 5 bases and J gave up 6 bases, with 19 bases separating them. Germline V gene lookup returns CDR1 KGHDR and CDR2 SFDVKD. The CDR3 contains 16 residues. CDR3 residues: CATSVVGQEVSNEQFF. The DNA of the CDR3 is TGTGCCACCAGTGTCGTGGGACAAGAGGTTTCCAATGAGCAGTTCTTC.

The genes are TRBV28 and TRBJ1-6, with D tentatively TRBD1 (6 bases). The V end was cut by 2 bases, the J end by 5 bases, with 10 bases between. CDR3 length equals 15 residues. Germline CDR1 is MDHEN and CDR2 is SYDVKM. CDR3 nucleotide sequence: TGTGCCAGCAGTTTAGCAGGGACAAATAATTCACCCCTCCACTTT. It yields the protein CASSLAGTNNSPLHF.

The chain uses TRBV14 and TRBJ2-1, with 7 bases identical to TRBD1. Germline V gives CDR1 SGHDN, CDR2 FVKESK. This CDR3 contains 14 residues. Losses at the gene ends were 4 bases for V and 8 bases for J; bases not matched to a gene: 8. The DNA for the CDR3 is TGTGCCAGCAGCCTTCTACCCACAGGGGATGAGCAGTTCTTC. This gives the protein CASSLLPTGDEQFF.

This chain links TRBV19 with TRBJ1-1; weak D call: TRBD1 (6 bases). The CDR3 extends over 14 amino acids. The germline V gene has CDR1 LNHDA and CDR2 SQIVND (reference sequence). The V gene lost 5 bases and the J gene lost 0 bases, with 10 bases spanning the gap. The chain's CDR3 is CASSLQGLNTEAFF. The CDR3 region has the DNA TGTGCCAGTAGTTTACAGGGTTTGAACACTGAAGCTTTCTTT.

This chain connects TRBV9 to TRBJ2-1; D gene unclear. Germline-derived CDR1 and CDR2 are SGDLS and YYNGEE. CDR3 length: 14 amino acids. The germline V and J ends were trimmed by 1 base and 5 bases, with 10 bases remaining between them. This chain's CDR3 is CASSVSSRNNEQFF. In DNA form, the CDR3 reads TGTGCCAGCAGCGTATCATCCAGGAACAATGAGCAGTTCTTC. The variable domain in full, completed from reference TRBV9 and TRBJ2-1, reads DSGVTQTPKHLITATGQRVTLRCSPRSGDLSVYWYQQSLDQGLQFLIQYYNGEERAKGNILERFSAQQFPDLHSELNLSSLELGDSALYFCASSVSSRNNEQFFGPGTRLTVL.

The chain uses TRBV6-2 or TRBV6-3 and TRBJ2-7, with 11 bases matching TRBD2. The V segment lost 6 bases and the J segment 4 bases; nucleotides outside the gene matches: 5. Germline CDR1 is MNHEY and CDR2 is SVGEGT. The CDR3 runs 14 residues. CDR3 sequence: CASSQLAGAYEQYF. DNA for the CDR3: TGTGCCAGCAGCCAACTAGCGGGGGCTTACGAGCAGTACTTC.

This rearrangement joins TRBV7-2 to TRBJ1-5; D unresolved. The germline V gene encodes CDR1 SGHTA and CDR2 FQGNSA. The ends were cut back, 5 bases at V and 1 base at J, with 12 bases in the middle. There are 15 residues in the CDR3. For the CDR3, the DNA is TGTGCCAGCAGCGTCACTGGTCTGAGCAATCAGCCCCAGCATTTT. Residues: CASSVTGLSNQPQHF.

The V and J genes are TRBV30 and TRBJ1-1, with D unclear. The germline CDR1 and CDR2 sequences are GTSNPN and SVGIG (reference sequence). V dropped 6 bases and J dropped 4 bases, with 9 bases sitting between them. The CDR3 runs to 11 residues. The CDR3 nucleotides read TGTGCCTGCTCTCGGGTCACTGAAGCTTTCTTT. Protein sequence: CACSRVTEAFF.

The chain uses TRBV7-3 and TRBJ2-7, with TRBD2 matching over 9 bases. Germline CDR1 reads SGHTA; CDR2 reads FQGTGA. Unmatched junction bases numbered 9, after V lost 5 bases and J lost 4 bases. The CDR3 contains 15 residues. The CDR3 region is CASSPDAGGLYEQYF. As DNA, the CDR3 is TGTGCCAGCAGCCCCGACGCGGGGGGGCTGTACGAGCAGTACTTC.

This clone came up a few times. The V and J genes are TRBV18 and TRBJ1-3; no firm D call. Germline CDR1 is KGHSH and CDR2 is LQKENI. The CDR3 is made up of 14 amino acids. Trimming left V 5 bases short and J 0 bases short, with 8 bases between. Here the CDR3 reads CASSIGRSGNTIYF. The CDR3 DNA is TGTGCCAGCTCAATTGGCCGCTCTGGAAACACCATATATTTT. Full variable domain (remainder filled in from reference TRBV18 and TRBJ1-3): NAGVMQNPRHLVRRRGQEARLRCSPMKGHSHVYWYRQLPEEGLKFMVYLQKENIIDESGMPKERFSAEFPKEGPSILRIQQVVRGDSAAYFCASSIGRSGNTIYFGEGSWLTVV.

J is TRBJ1-2 and V is TRBV12-3 or TRBV12-4; TRBD1 might be the D (6 bases). This CDR3 contains 12 residues. Trimming removed 5 bases at V and 4 bases at J, with 8 bases between. This CDR3 reads CASSGQTYGYTF. The DNA for the CDR3 is TGTGCCAGCAGTGGACAGACCTATGGCTACACCTTC.

V gene TRBV6-4 combines with J gene TRBJ1-1; D is perhaps TRBD1 (5 bases). This CDR3 comprises 14 residues. The ends were cut back, 6 bases at V and 4 bases at J, with 15 bases in the middle. Looked up from germline, CDR1 is MRHNA and CDR2 is SNTAGT. The chain's CDR3 is CASSSGGVGTEAFF. The DNA for the CDR3 is TGTGCCAGCAGCTCTGGGGGGGTGGGCACTGAAGCTTTCTTT.

The chain combines TRBV9 with TRBJ1-2; TRBD1 agrees at 7 bases. Germline V lookup: CDR1 SGDLS, CDR2 YYNGEE. The CDR3 is 14 amino acids. Unmatched junction bases numbered 9, after V lost 2 bases and J lost 8 bases. CDR3 nucleotides: TGTGCCAGCAGCGTGGGACAGTCGACCCGGGGCTACACCTTC. Protein sequence: CASSVGQSTRGYTF. The full variable domain, in which reference TRBV9 and TRBJ1-2 provide the parts outside the CDR3, is DSGVTQTPKHLITATGQRVTLRCSPRSGDLSVYWYQQSLDQGLQFLIQYYNGEERAKGNILERFSAQQFPDLHSELNLSSLELGDSALYFCASSVGQSTRGYTFGSGTRLTVV.

The chain couples TRBV11-2 to TRBJ1-5; the D is unclear. The CDR3 is made up of 13 amino acids. Between the trimmed V and J ends, which lost 0 bases and 4 bases, there was a span of 4 bases. Germline V lookup: CDR1 SGHAT, CDR2 FQNNGV. The CDR3 DNA follows: TGTGCCAGCAGCTTAGAACTTAATCAGCCCCAGCATTTT. Translated, it gives CASSLELNQPQHF.

V is TRBV18 and J is TRBJ1-3; no clear D. CDR3 length: 16 residues. The germline CDR1 and CDR2 sequences are KGHSH and LQKENI. The ends were cut back, 3 bases at V and 0 bases at J, with 12 bases in the middle. CDR3 region: CASSPFWELSGNTIYF. DNA for the CDR3: TGTGCCAGCTCACCCTTTTGGGAGCTCTCTGGAAACACCATATATTTT.

The chain recombines TRBV21-1 with TRBJ2-7; the table's D call of TRBD2 was not tested on the DNA. TRBV21-1 is a pseudogene. The CDR3 has 15 amino acids. The CDR3 bases are TGTGCCAGCGACCTTCGGGGCGGGGGCCCACACGAGCAGTACTTC. Protein sequence: CASDLRGGGPHEQYF.

The chain recombines TRBV9 with TRBJ2-3, with 8 bases matching TRBD2. Germline-derived CDR1 and CDR2 are SGDLS and YYNGEE. This CDR3 spans 15 amino acids. V lost 1 base to trimming and J lost 4 bases; unmatched junction nucleotides: 5. In nucleotides, the CDR3 is TGTGCCAGCAGCGTATCCGGGGGGGCCTCAGATACGCAGTATTTT. Translating gives CASSVSGGASDTQYF.